This entry describes one T cell receptor (beta chain). Its antigen is unknown. TCRdb's table, derived via immunoSEQ multiplex PCR, lists solely in-frame clones and lacks some. Among under 45,000 clones listed, 74% were seen once. The source of the sample is a study of OX40 agonist ivuxolimab in advanced cancers. Study as a whole: Ivuxolimab, which is an agonistic anti-OX40 (CD134) antibody, was administered to the patients. Three patients, one with hepatocellular carcinoma and two with cutaneous melanoma, responded partially.

The ends were cut back, 4 bases at V and 8 bases at J, with 21 bases in the middle. This CDR3 is built from 15 residues. Per the germline V gene, CDR1 is SGHRS and CDR2 is YFSETQ. General study findings and limits: The expanded peripheral T cells' antigen specificity was not determined. Both blood CD4+ and CD8+ T cells showed clonal growth by week 6 at 0.1 to 3.0 mg/kg.

Here the sequenced sample was CD4+ or CD8+ T cells sorted from blood, taken in a trial of the OX40 agonist ivuxolimab. The receptor was derived from an adult with an advanced solid tumor such as melanoma, head and neck, liver or kidney cancer. The rearrangement uses TRBV5-1 and TRBJ1-2; D might be TRBD1 (5 bases). The DNA of the CDR3 is TGCGCCAGCAGCGAATCCGGGGTGGGTAGGGACGGCTACACCTTC. Its protein product is CASSESGVGRDGYTF.